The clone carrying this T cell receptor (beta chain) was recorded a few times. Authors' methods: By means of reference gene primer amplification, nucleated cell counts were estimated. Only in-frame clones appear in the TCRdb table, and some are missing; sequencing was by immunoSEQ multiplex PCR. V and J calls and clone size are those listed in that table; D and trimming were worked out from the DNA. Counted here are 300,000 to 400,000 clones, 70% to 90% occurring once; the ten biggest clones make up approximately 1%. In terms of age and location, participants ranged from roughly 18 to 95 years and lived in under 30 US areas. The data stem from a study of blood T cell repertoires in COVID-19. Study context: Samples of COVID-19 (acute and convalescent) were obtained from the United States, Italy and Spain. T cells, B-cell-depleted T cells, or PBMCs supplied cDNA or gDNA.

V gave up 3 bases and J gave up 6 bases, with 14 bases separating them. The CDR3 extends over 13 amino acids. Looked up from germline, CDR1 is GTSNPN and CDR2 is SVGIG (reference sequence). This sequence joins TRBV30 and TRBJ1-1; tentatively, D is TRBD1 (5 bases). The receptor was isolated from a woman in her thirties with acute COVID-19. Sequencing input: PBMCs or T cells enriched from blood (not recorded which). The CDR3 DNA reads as TGTGCCTGGAGCGGCAGGGTTAGACCTGAAGCTTTCTTT. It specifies CAWSGRVRPEAFF.